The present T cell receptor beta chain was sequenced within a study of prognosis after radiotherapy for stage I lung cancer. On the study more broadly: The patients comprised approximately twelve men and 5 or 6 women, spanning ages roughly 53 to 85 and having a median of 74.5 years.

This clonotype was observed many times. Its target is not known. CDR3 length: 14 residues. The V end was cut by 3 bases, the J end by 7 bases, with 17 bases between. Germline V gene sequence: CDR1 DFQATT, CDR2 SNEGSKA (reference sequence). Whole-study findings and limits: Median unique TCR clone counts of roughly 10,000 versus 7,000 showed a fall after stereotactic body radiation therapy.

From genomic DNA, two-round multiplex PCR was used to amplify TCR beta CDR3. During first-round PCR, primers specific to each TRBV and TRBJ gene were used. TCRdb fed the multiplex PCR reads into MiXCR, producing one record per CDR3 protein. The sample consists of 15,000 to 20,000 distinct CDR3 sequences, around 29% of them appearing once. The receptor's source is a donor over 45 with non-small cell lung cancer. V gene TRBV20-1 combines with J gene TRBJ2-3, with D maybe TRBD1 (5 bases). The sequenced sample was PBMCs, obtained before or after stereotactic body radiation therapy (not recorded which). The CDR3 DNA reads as TGCAGTGCTAGTCAATCCAGGGTAGGGTATACGCAGTATTTT. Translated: CSASQSRVGYTQYF.